The 26 T cell receptor beta chains below all came from one sample that was sequenced in a study of blood T cell repertoires in COVID-19. Clones were sequenced by immunoSEQ multiplex PCR, and TCRdb holds only the in-frame ones, with some missing. The top ten clones hold over 10% of a sample with about 440,000 clones, about 91% of them seen once. The source material was peripheral blood. Receptors originate from a woman between 45 and 60 years old with COVID-19, enrolled during active disease.

This chain links TRBV29-1 with TRBJ2-2; 8 nucleotides match TRBD2. Germline V CDR1 and CDR2: SQVTM, ANQGSEA. V lost 4 bases, J lost 4 bases, and 5 bases stayed unmatched. The CDR3 has 14 residues. CDR3 DNA: TGCAGCGTTGCAAGCGGGGGAAGCACCGGGGAGCTGTTTTTT. Amino acid sequence: CSVASGGSTGELFF.

The rearrangement joins TRBV24-1 to TRBJ2-7; maybe TRBD1 (5 bases). The CDR3 runs to 14 residues. The V and J ends lost 3 bases and 4 bases respectively, with 12 bases between them. Germline lookup yields CDR1 KGHDR and CDR2 SFDVKD. This CDR3 reads CATSDPDSLYEQYF. CDR3 bases: TGTGCCACCAGTGATCCAGACAGCCTTTACGAGCAGTACTTC.

The chain combines TRBV5-8 with TRBJ2-1, with TRBD2 matching over 7 bases. This CDR3 is built from 15 residues. Looked up from germline, CDR1 is SGHTS and CDR2 is YDEGEE. Trimming took 9 bases from V and 2 from J; bases not matched to a gene: 11. As DNA, the CDR3 is TGTGCCACCTCCGGCGCGGGGGTACCCTACAATGAGCAGTTCTTC. It specifies CATSGAGVPYNEQFF. The full variable domain, its missing parts supplied by reference TRBV5-8 and TRBJ2-1, is EAGVTQSPTHLIKTRGQQATLRCSPISGHTSVYWYQQALGLGLQFLLWYDEGEERNRGNFPPRFSGRQFPNYSSELNVNALELEDSALYLCATSGAGVPYNEQFFGPGTRLTVL.

V gene TRBV21-1 combines with J gene TRBJ2-7; no DNA check was done on the table's D call, TRBD2. TRBV21-1 is termed a pseudogene. This CDR3 region has 15 residues. The CDR3 DNA sequence: TGTGCCAGCAGCTCAAGTGAACCCGAGGCCTACGAGCAGTACTTC. Amino acids: CASSSSEPEAYEQYF.

The sample holds a few counts of this clone. The chain links TRBV4-2 to TRBJ2-7; TRBD1 is a possible D gene (5 bases). This CDR3 contains 15 residues. CDR1 LGHNA and CDR2 YNFKEQ come from the germline V gene. Between the trimmed V and J ends, which lost 0 bases and 3 bases, there was a span of 12 bases. The CDR3: CASSQDEQVIYEQYF. CDR3 in DNA: TGTGCCAGCAGCCAAGACGAACAGGTGATCTACGAGCAGTACTTC.

The CDR3 DNA follows: TGCGCCAGCAGTAACGGACAGTGGGAAGCTTTCTTT. This codes for CASSNGQWEAFF. The chain joins TRBV5-1 to TRBJ1-1, with D maybe TRBD1 (6 bases). Per the germline V gene, CDR1 is SGHRS and CDR2 is YFSETQ. Deletions cut 5 bases from V and 8 bases from J, with 13 bases between. The CDR3 contains 12 residues.

The CDR3 DNA follows: TGCGCCAGCAGCCTCTTGGGGGGGGCCGTGGATACGCAGTATTTT. Protein: CASSLLGGAVDTQYF. The rearrangement links TRBV5-1 to TRBJ2-3; D perhaps matches TRBD2 (7 bases). CDR1 SGHRS and CDR2 YFSETQ come from the germline V gene. Trimming stripped 4 bases from V and 6 bases from J, with 18 bases between. The CDR3 covers 15 residues. Together with reference TRBV5-1 and TRBJ2-3, the CDR3 gives the full variable domain: KAGVTQTPRYLIKTRGQQVTLSCSPISGHRSVSWYQQTPGQGLQFLFEYFSETQRNKGNFPGRFSGRQFSNSRSEMNVSTLELGDSALYLCASSLLGGAVDTQYFGPGTRLTVL.

The chain employs TRBV27 and TRBJ2-1; D not resolved. Trimming left V 5 bases short and J 0 bases short, with 11 bases between. Looked up from germline, CDR1 is MNHEY and CDR2 is SMNVEV (reference sequence). CDR3 size: 15 residues. The CDR3 DNA follows: TGTGCCAGCAGTCCTTACCTCAGCTCCTACAATGAGCAGTTCTTC. Its translation: CASSPYLSSYNEQFF.

This rearrangement joins TRBV10-3 to TRBJ2-3, with 13 bases matching TRBD2. V lost 5 bases to trimming and J lost 5 bases; unmatched junction nucleotides: 7. The CDR3 totals 16 residues. Germline V gene data show CDR1 as ENHRY and CDR2 as SYGVKD. CDR3 DNA sequence: TGTGCCATCAGTCAACTGGGACTAGCGGGGAGAGATACGCAGTATTTT. It yields the protein CAISQLGLAGRDTQYF.

V gene TRBV11-2 combines with J gene TRBJ2-5, with D possibly being TRBD2 (7 bases). The length of the CDR3 is 14 residues. Trimming took off 0 bases at V and 6 bases at J, with 11 bases between the two ends. CDR1 and CDR2 from the germline V gene are SGHAT and FQNNGV. The CDR3 coding sequence is TGTGCCAGCAGCTTAGACGGGGGGCAGAAGACCCAGTACTTC. It encodes CASSLDGGQKTQYF.

This chain links TRBV5-4 with TRBJ2-7; 7 nucleotides match TRBD2. Germline V lookup: CDR1 SGHNT, CDR2 YYREEE (reference sequence). J gave up 4 bases and V 4 bases, and 14 bases lay outside the gene matches. The CDR3 runs 16 residues. The CDR3 nucleotides are TGTGCCAGCAGCCACCAACCCCGGGAGGTGGCTTACGAGCAGTACTTC. Its translation is CASSHQPREVAYEQYF.

The rearrangement joins TRBV11-2 to TRBJ1-5; 9 bases line up with TRBD1. The CDR3 has 17 residues. Unmatched junction bases numbered 9, after V lost 4 bases and J lost 2 bases. CDR1 SGHAT and CDR2 FQNNGV come from the germline V gene. CDR3 DNA sequence: TGTGCCAGCAGCTCGGCGCCAAGGGACAGGGGCAATCAGCCCCAGCATTTT. Its translation: CASSSAPRDRGNQPQHF.

The chain joins TRBV11-2 to TRBJ1-4, with TRBD1 as a possible D gene (5 bases). Germline loops: CDR1 SGHAT, CDR2 FQNNGV. V dropped 1 base and J dropped 5 bases, with 14 bases sitting between them. This CDR3 is 16 amino acids long. In DNA form, the CDR3 reads TGTGCCAGCAGCTTAGGGGGCAGGGCAATGAATGAAAAACTGTTTTTT. Protein: CASSLGGRAMNEKLFF.

Many counts were recorded for this clone. The rearrangement links TRBV5-1 to TRBJ2-3; TRBD1 matches 8 bases. The CDR3 runs to 14 residues. The germline gives CDR1 SGHRS, CDR2 YFSETQ. V shed 4 bases, J shed 8 bases, and the junction held 9 bases outside the gene matches. The CDR3 nucleotides read TGCGCCAGCAGCACCGGACAGGGCTCGGCTACGCAGTATTTT. Translated, it gives CASSTGQGSATQYF.

The genes are TRBV7-2 and TRBJ2-3; TRBD2 matches at 15 bases. The CDR3 is 18 residues long. CDR1 is SGHTA, CDR2 FQGNSA, per germline. Unmatched junction bases numbered 8, after V lost 5 bases and J lost 2 bases. Written as DNA, the CDR3 is TGTGCCAGCAGCGACCCCGGGACTAGCGGGGGGATCACAGATACGCAGTATTTT. It specifies CASSDPGTSGGITDTQYF.

The chain links TRBV11-2 to TRBJ2-3; no definite D call. Deletions cut 4 bases from V and 6 bases from J, with 14 bases between. The CDR3 is 14 amino acids. Germline CDR1 and CDR2: SGHAT and FQNNGV. This CDR3 reads CASSSYLSVDTQYF. The DNA of the CDR3 is TGTGCCAGCAGCTCCTATCTTTCGGTGGATACGCAGTATTTT.

In its sample, this clone was seen once. This sequence joins TRBV5-4 and TRBJ1-1, with 12 bases identical to TRBD1. V lost 4 bases and J lost 5; bases outside the gene matches: 9. CDR1 and CDR2 from the germline V gene are SGHNT and YYREEE (reference sequence). This CDR3 is 16 amino acids long. The CDR3 nucleotides are TGTGCCAGCAGCCCGGGACAGGGGGCCCGCGGGACTGAAGCTTTCTTT. Translation gives CASSPGQGARGTEAFF.

This chain joins TRBV5-4 and TRBJ2-1; the D gene is possibly TRBD1 (5 bases). Germline CDR1 and CDR2: SGHNT and YYREEE (reference sequence). This CDR3 has 16 residues. Trimming pared 4 bases from V and 5 bases from J, leaving 19 bases between. The chain's CDR3 is CASSPQGFFKNNEQFF. The DNA of the CDR3 is TGTGCCAGCAGCCCGCAGGGTTTTTTTAAGAACAATGAGCAGTTCTTC.

V is TRBV6-5 and J is TRBJ1-6, with D maybe TRBD1 (5 bases). The CDR3 runs 15 residues. Germline CDR1 MNHEY, CDR2 SVGAGI. The ends were cut back, 6 bases at V and 7 bases at J, with 16 bases in the middle. CDR3: CASRVAGTENSPLHF. CDR3 bases: TGTGCCAGCAGGGTAGCCGGGACTGAGAATTCACCCCTCCACTTT.

This clone was found once. V and J are TRBV24-1 and TRBJ2-1, with D possibly TRBD1 on 6 matching bases. Germline lookup yields CDR1 KGHDR and CDR2 SFDVKD. Trimming removed 10 bases from V and 7 bases from J, with 13 bases in between. The CDR3 runs 12 residues. CDR3 loop: CATRGYGNEQFF. The CDR3 nucleotides are TGTGCCACAAGGGGGTATGGGAATGAGCAGTTCTTC.

The rearrangement links TRBV5-1 to TRBJ1-1; 8 bases are shared with TRBD1. Trimming removed 3 bases from V and 5 bases from J; junction bases left unmatched: 9. This CDR3 is built from 15 residues. Germline V CDR1 and CDR2: SGHRS, YFSETQ. CDR3 coding DNA: TGCGCCAGCAGCTCTACGCAGGGGGCGGGTACTGAAGCTTTCTTT. It codes for CASSSTQGAGTEAFF.

This clone was seen just once. The gene calls are TRBV28 and TRBJ1-4; the match to TRBD1 covers 8 bases. The V gene's germline CDR1 is MDHEN and CDR2 SYDVKM. The CDR3 loop spans 22 amino acids. Trimming cost V 5 bases and J 0 bases; bases outside gene matches: 23. This CDR3 reads CASSVTLGGWGQAAATNEKLFF. The CDR3 nucleotides read TGTGCCAGCAGTGTTACGCTGGGGGGTTGGGGACAGGCCGCTGCAACTAATGAAAAACTGTTTTTT.

V gene TRBV3-1 (or the pseudogene TRBV3-2) combines with J gene TRBJ2-5; 8 nucleotides agree with TRBD2. This CDR3 contains 13 residues. Losses at the gene ends were 8 bases for V and 4 bases for J; bases not matched to a gene: 6. Germline CDR1 LGHDT, CDR2 YNNKEL (reference sequence). Written as DNA, the CDR3 is TGTGCCAGCCGCCGGGGGGGGGCAGAGACCCAGTACTTC. This sequence encodes CASRRGGAETQYF.

The V gene is TRBV6-5, the J gene TRBJ1-5; no definite D call. V was clipped by 11 bases and J by 6 bases, with 11 bases between them. Germline-derived CDR1 and CDR2 are MNHEY and SVGAGI. This CDR3 is 11 amino acids long. CDR3 sequence reads: CACGISQPQHF. The CDR3 DNA is TGTGCCTGCGGTATAAGTCAGCCCCAGCATTTT.

The chain joins TRBV7-2 to TRBJ1-1, with 7 positions matching TRBD1. CDR3 length: 16 amino acids. V lost 5 bases to trimming and J lost 1 base; unmatched junction nucleotides: 10. Germline V gene lookup returns CDR1 SGHTA and CDR2 FQGNSA. The CDR3 bases are TGTGCCAGCAGCCTCAACCCGACAGGGTGGAACACTGAAGCTTTCTTT. This translates into CASSLNPTGWNTEAFF.

The V gene is TRBV4-2, the J gene TRBJ2-2; D possibly corresponds to TRBD2 (6 bases). V shed 0 bases and J shed 1 base, with 9 bases lying between them. From germline, CDR1 is LGHNA and CDR2 YNFKEQ. The CDR3 has 16 amino acids. The CDR3: CASSQDWGENTGELFF. CDR3 sequence (DNA): TGTGCCAGCAGCCAAGATTGGGGGGAGAACACCGGGGAGCTGTTTTTT.